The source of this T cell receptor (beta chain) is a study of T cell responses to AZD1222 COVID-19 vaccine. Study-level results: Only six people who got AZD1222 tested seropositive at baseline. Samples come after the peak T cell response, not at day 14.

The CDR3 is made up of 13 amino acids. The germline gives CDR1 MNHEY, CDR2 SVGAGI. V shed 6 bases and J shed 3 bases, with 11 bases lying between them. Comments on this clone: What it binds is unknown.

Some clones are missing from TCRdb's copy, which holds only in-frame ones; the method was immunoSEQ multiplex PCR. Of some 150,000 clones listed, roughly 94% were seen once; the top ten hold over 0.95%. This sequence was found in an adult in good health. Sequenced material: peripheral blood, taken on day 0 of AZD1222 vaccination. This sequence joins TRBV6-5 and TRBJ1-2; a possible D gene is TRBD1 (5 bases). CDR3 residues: CASRSGGDYGYTF. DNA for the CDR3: TGTGCCAGCAGGTCCGGAGGGGACTATGGCTACACCTTC.